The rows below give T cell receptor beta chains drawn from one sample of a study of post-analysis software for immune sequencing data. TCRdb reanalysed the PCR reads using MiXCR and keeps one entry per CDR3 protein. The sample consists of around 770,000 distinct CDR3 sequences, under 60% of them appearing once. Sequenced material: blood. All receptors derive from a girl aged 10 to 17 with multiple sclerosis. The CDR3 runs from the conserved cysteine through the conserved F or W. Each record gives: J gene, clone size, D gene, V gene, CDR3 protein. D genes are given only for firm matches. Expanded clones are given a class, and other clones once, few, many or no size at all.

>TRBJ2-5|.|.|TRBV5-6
CASSFRQLKGETQYF
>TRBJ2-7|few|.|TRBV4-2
CASSQDMASNEQYF
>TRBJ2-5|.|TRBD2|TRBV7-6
CASSLGLAATNEQYF
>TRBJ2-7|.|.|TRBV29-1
CSVESGRGYEQYF
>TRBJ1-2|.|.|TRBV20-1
CSAPGNYGYTF
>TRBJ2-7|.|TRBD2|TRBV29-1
CSGGTSASYEQYF
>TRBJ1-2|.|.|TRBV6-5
CASSFVGEADYGYTF
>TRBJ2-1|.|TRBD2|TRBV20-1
CSARGLAQHNEQFF
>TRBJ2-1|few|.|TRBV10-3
CAISDPVGAGSDGHEQFF
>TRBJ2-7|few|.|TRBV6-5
CASSRFRGSYEQYF
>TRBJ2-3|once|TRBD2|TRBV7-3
CASSISGSSADTQYF
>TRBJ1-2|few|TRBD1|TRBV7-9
CASSLNPDRAGYTF
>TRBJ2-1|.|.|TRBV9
CASSVQASYNEQFF
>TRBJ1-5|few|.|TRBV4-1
CASSQEEGNQPQHF
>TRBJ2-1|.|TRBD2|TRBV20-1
CSARGGQREGNEQFF
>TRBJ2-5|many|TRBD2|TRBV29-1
CSARTSGSYRETQYF
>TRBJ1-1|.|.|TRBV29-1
CSVEDRFRPLNTEAFF
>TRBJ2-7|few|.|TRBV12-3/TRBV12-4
CASTFKHRGHSYEQYF
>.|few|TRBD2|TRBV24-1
CATSDTSGSDEQYF
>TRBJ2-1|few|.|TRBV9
CASSVGGSYNEQFF
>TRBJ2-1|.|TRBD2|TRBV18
CASSPPSSGSSYNEQFF
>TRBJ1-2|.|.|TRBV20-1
CSSPGEKRGYTF
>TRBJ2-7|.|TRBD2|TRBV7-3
CASSIGPSGEYEQYF
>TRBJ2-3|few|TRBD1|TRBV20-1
CSTDRVGADTQYF
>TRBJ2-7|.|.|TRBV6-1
CASSGGGPLGEQYF
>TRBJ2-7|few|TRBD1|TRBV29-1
CSVALTGGYEQYF
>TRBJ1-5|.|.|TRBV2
CASSDRDTFNQPQHF
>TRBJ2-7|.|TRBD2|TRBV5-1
CASRRETSGSYEQYF
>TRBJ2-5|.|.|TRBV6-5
CASSTGPSRETQYF
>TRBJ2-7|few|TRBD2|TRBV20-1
CSAGGKAGLGTYEQYF
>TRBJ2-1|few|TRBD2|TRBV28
CASSSASPRDYPADEQFF
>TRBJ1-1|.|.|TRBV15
CATSREGMNTEAFF
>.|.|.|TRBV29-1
CSVGQQGAYEQYF
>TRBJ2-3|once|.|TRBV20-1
CSAQVASTDTQYF
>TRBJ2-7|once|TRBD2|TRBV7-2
CASTPGLAVAYEQYF
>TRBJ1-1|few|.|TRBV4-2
CASSQDRLPGPGWTEAFF
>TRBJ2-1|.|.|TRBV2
CASRGTRDPSYNEQFF
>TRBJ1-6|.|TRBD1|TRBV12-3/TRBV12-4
CASSHKGARSPLHF
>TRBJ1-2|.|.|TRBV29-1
CSVESPSNYGYTF
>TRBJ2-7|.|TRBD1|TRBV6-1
CASRPQGGLSYEQYF
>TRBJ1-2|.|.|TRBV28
CASSYEFYGYTF
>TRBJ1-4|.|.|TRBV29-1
CSVLTGWGEKLFF
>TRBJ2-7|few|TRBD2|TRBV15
CATSRDLGTSNEQYF
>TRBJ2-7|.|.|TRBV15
CATSRDLSGSYEQYF
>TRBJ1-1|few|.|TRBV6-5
CASSYKGVGTEAFF
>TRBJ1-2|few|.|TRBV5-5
CASTLNRPNNYGYTF
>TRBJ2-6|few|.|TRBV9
CASSVEGYGANVLTF
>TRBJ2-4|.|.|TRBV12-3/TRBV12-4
CASSQAQGIPPRAKNIQYF
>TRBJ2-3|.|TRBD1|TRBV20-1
CSARTFGQGTDTQYF
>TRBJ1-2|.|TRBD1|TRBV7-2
CASSPTGTGPYGYTF
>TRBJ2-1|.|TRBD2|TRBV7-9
CASSLGSDSGRAGNEQFF
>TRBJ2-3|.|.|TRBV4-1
CASSQDPLIPRQDTQYF
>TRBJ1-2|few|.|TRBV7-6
CASRSQRILVDTF
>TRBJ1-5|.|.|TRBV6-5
CASSRTGRNQPQHF